A single sample is the source of the 16 T cell receptor beta chains below, sequenced in a study of cytomegalovirus exposure and HLA in healthy donors. The primer mix had 60 Vbeta and 13 Jbeta primers. Repertoires were generated with immunoSEQ multiplex PCR, while TCRdb's copy carries only in-frame clones and drops some. The sample has roughly 80,000 clones, approximately 67% seen once. The sequenced sample was PBMCs. The receptors derive from a male donor in good health and CMV-seropositive.

This clone was counted between two and nine times. This rearrangement joins TRBV5-1 to TRBJ2-2, with a possible D match to TRBD1 (5 bases). The CDR3 has 15 residues. Per the germline V gene, CDR1 is SGHRS and CDR2 is YFSETQ. Trimming removed 1 base from V and 2 bases from J, with 9 bases in between. CDR3 residues: CASSLQTANTGELFF. Here the CDR3 DNA reads TGCGCCAGCAGCTTGCAGACAGCTAACACCGGGGAGCTGTTTTTT.

This clone was observed a handful of times. V and J are TRBV6-5 and TRBJ1-4; tentatively, D is TRBD1 (6 bases). Germline CDR1 and CDR2: MNHEY and SVGAGI. The V end was cut by 5 bases, the J end by 8 bases, with 15 bases between. This CDR3 spans 14 amino acids. CDR3 region: CASSKTGRSEKLFF. As DNA, the CDR3 is TGTGCCAGCAGTAAGACAGGCCGGTCGGAAAAACTGTTTTTT.

The CDR3: CASSGTGARDTQYF. CDR3 nucleotide sequence: TGTGCCAGCAGCGGGACAGGGGCGAGGGATACGCAGTATTTT. V and J are TRBV5-4 and TRBJ2-3, with 10 positions matching TRBD1. Losses at the gene ends were 4 bases for V and 6 bases for J; bases not matched to a gene: 5. The CDR3 contains 14 residues. The germline V gene encodes CDR1 SGHNT and CDR2 YYREEE (reference sequence). Full variable domain (outside the CDR3, taken from reference TRBV5-4 and TRBJ2-3): ETGVTQSPTHLIKTRGQQVTLRCSSQSGHNTVSWYQQALGQGPQFIFQYYREEENGRGNFPPRFSGLQFPNYSSELNVNALELDDSALYLCASSGTGARDTQYFGPGTRLTVL.

This clone occurred once. J is TRBJ2-3 and V is TRBV7-2; D might be TRBD1 (6 bases). Per germline, CDR1 SGHTA and CDR2 FQGNSA. V lost 5 bases to trimming and J lost 0 bases, with 9 bases between them. This CDR3 comprises 14 residues. CDR3 region: CASSLRGSTDTQYF. DNA of the CDR3: TGTGCCAGCAGCCTCAGGGGTAGCACAGATACGCAGTATTTT. Using reference TRBV7-2 and TRBJ2-3 for the parts outside the CDR3, the full variable domain is GAGVSQSPSNKVTEKGKDVELRCDPISGHTALYWYRQSLGQGLEFLIYFQGNSAPDKSGLPSDRFSAERTGGSVSTLTIQRTQQEDSAVYLCASSLRGSTDTQYFGPGTRLTVL.

The chain joins TRBV5-1 to TRBJ1-1, with 9 bases lining up with TRBD1. V trimming: 5 bases; J trimming: 5 bases; junction bases outside the gene matches: 10. The CDR3 totals 15 residues. Germline V lookup: CDR1 SGHRS, CDR2 YFSETQ. CDR3 bases: TGCGCCAGCAGGGAACTTGGGACAGGGCAGACTGAAGCTTTCTTT. This sequence encodes CASRELGTGQTEAFF.

CDR3 amino acids: CASSSGLDDTQYF. The CDR3 DNA sequence: TGCGCCAGCAGCTCGGGTCTCGATGACACGCAGTATTTT. The chain is built from TRBV5-1 and TRBJ2-3; no definite D call. Germline assignment: CDR1 SGHRS and CDR2 YFSETQ. V lost 3 bases and J lost 9, with 14 bases in between. The CDR3 covers 13 residues.

V is TRBV21-1 and J is TRBJ2-4; no DNA check was done on the table's D call, TRBD2. TRBV21-1 constitutes a pseudogene. This CDR3 is built from 20 residues. The CDR3, as DNA: TGTGCCAGCAGCACCGAGGGAGCGGGAGGGCCGTCGATAGCCAAAAACATTCAGTACTTC. This encodes CASSTEGAGGPSIAKNIQYF.

In its sample, this clone was seen a few times. V gene TRBV5-6 combines with J gene TRBJ1-6; D remains ambiguous. Per germline, CDR1 SGHDT and CDR2 YYEEEE. V dropped 4 bases and J dropped 1 base, with 18 bases sitting between them. This CDR3 is built from 18 residues. The DNA for the CDR3 is TGTGCCAGCAGCCCGCCCCGGGAAGATTGGTCCTATAATTCACCCCTCCACTTT. It encodes CASSPPREDWSYNSPLHF.

The chain employs TRBV15 and TRBJ2-7, with 8 bases that match TRBD1. Losses at the gene ends were 5 bases for V and 6 bases for J; bases not matched to a gene: 6. The CDR3 has 13 amino acids. CDR1 is LNHNV and CDR2 is YYDKDF in the germline V gene (reference sequence). The CDR3 here is CATSPRQGSEQYF. DNA of the CDR3: TGTGCCACCAGCCCGCGACAGGGGAGCGAGCAGTACTTC.

Here the CDR3 reads CATSRAAPGQGDYEQYF. In nucleotides, the CDR3 is TGTGCCACCAGCAGAGCCGCACCGGGACAGGGAGACTACGAGCAGTACTTC. This chain connects TRBV15 to TRBJ2-7; 9 bases align to TRBD1. Germline values: CDR1 LNHNV, CDR2 YYDKDF (reference sequence). The CDR3 runs 17 residues. V shed 1 base, J shed 3 bases, and the junction held 10 bases outside the gene matches.

The gene calls are TRBV20-1 and TRBJ1-4; possible D gene TRBD1, 5 bases. CDR1 is DFQATT, CDR2 SNEGSKA, per germline (reference sequence). The CDR3 runs 11 residues. V lost 3 bases and J 11 bases, leaving 10 bases between the germline ends. The CDR3 bases are TGCAGTGCTAGTCCCTCAGGGAAACTGTTTTTT. This codes for CSASPSGKLFF.

This clone has more than one count but fewer than ten. The V gene is TRBV4-2, the J gene TRBJ2-7; 8 positions match TRBD2. V dropped 1 base and J dropped 7; count of bases not matched to a gene: 6. The CDR3 extends over 14 amino acids. Germline assignment: CDR1 LGHNA and CDR2 YNFKEQ. CDR3 amino acids: CASSQGTGGREQYF. CDR3 in DNA: TGTGCCAGCAGCCAAGGTACGGGGGGGAGGGAGCAGTACTTC.

The genes are TRBV19 and TRBJ1-5, with D possibly being TRBD1 (5 bases). V was trimmed by 7 bases and J by 6 bases, leaving 19 bases between them. Germline lookup yields CDR1 LNHDA and CDR2 SQIVND (reference sequence). This CDR3 spans 15 amino acids. CDR3 residues: CASTKQAGVSQPQHF. The CDR3 nucleotides read TGTGCCAGTACCAAACAGGCGGGGGTAAGTCAGCCCCAGCATTTT.

This chain links TRBV29-1 with TRBJ1-2, with a possible D match to TRBD1 (5 bases). The CDR3 loop spans 13 amino acids. The germline CDR1 and CDR2 sequences are SQVTM and ANQGSEA. V lost 6 bases to trimming and J lost 4 bases, with 15 bases between them. The CDR3 loop reads CSVADSGIYGYTF. CDR3 nucleotides: TGCAGCGTCGCAGACAGCGGGATCTATGGCTACACCTTC.

V gene TRBV5-6 combines with J gene TRBJ1-4, with D possibly being TRBD1 (6 bases). The CDR3 contains 17 residues. The V and J ends lost 2 bases and 8 bases respectively, with 22 bases between them. CDR1 and CDR2 (germline): SGHDT, YYEEEE. In DNA form, the CDR3 reads TGTGCCAGCAGCTTTTCCAAGAACAGGGTGGGGGAGGAAAAACTGTTTTTT. It codes for CASSFSKNRVGEEKLFF. Together with reference TRBV5-6 and TRBJ1-4, the CDR3 gives the full variable domain: DAGVTQSPTHLIKTRGQQVTLRCSPKSGHDTVSWYQQALGQGPQFIFQYYEEEERQRGNFPDRFSGHQFPNYSSELNVNALLLGDSALYLCASSFSKNRVGEEKLFFGSGTQLSVL.

The rearrangement uses TRBV4-2 and TRBJ2-7, with D possibly matching TRBD2 (5 bases). Germline CDR1 and CDR2: LGHNA and YNFKEQ. Trimming shortened V by 1 base and J by 6 bases, and 7 bases separated the two germline ends. This CDR3 has 12 amino acids. CDR3 sequence (DNA): TGTGCCAGCAGCCAAGGAGCGGCCGAGCAGTACTTC. As protein: CASSQGAAEQYF.